These 29 T cell receptor beta chains were sequenced from one sample in a study of vaccination effects on CD4 cells after COVID-19. No antigen has been assigned to these receptors. TCRdb's copy holds only in-frame clones and misses some; the assay was immunoSEQ multiplex PCR. The sample lists about 79,000 clones; around 74% were seen once. Before sequencing took place, the ViraFEST assay used viral peptide pools to expand antigen-specific CD4+ T cells. Between days 9 and 10 of culture, CD4+ T cells were separated out. The sequences come from CD4+ T cells from PBMCs cultured with HCoV-229E spike peptides, collected before COVID-19 vaccination. The receptor source for this set is a human donor who received a COVID-19 vaccine.

The chain uses TRBV19 and TRBJ2-3; D unresolved. Germline CDR1 reads LNHDA; CDR2 reads SQIVND (reference sequence). V was pared by 6 bases and J by 0 bases, with 13 bases between. This CDR3 comprises 15 residues. As DNA, the CDR3 is TGTGCCAGTAGCTCACAACTCTCTAGCACAGATACGCAGTATTTT. It specifies CASSSQLSSTDTQYF.

This chain joins TRBV19 and TRBJ1-1, with D perhaps matching TRBD1 (6 bases). Germline V gene data show CDR1 as LNHDA and CDR2 as SQIVND (reference sequence). This CDR3 is 14 amino acids long. Trimming left V 2 bases short and J 4 bases short, with 11 bases between. CDR3 in DNA: TGTGCCAGTAGTATACGGGGGGCGGCCACTGAAGCTTTCTTT. Its translation is CASSIRGAATEAFF.

This rearrangement joins TRBV2 to TRBJ1-4; D perhaps matches TRBD1 (5 bases). The ends were cut back, 4 bases at V and 3 bases at J, with 9 bases in the middle. The CDR3 loop spans 14 amino acids. Germline values: CDR1 SNHLY, CDR2 FYNNEI. The CDR3 region has the DNA TGTGCCAGCAGTGGACAGCTCGCTAATGAAAAACTGTTTTTT. Translation gives CASSGQLANEKLFF.

The chain combines TRBV7-2 with TRBJ1-2; D not certain. CDR1 SGHTA and CDR2 FQGNSA come from the germline V gene. V lost 1 base to trimming and J lost 8 bases, with 14 bases between them. The CDR3 sequence is 14 residues long. The CDR3 bases are TGTGCCAGCAGCTTAGAAATTCTGACGGGAGGCTACACCTTC. This translates into CASSLEILTGGYTF.

This clone appeared once. The chain has TRBV29-1 and TRBJ1-2, with D possibly TRBD1 on 6 matching bases. The germline V and J ends were trimmed by 4 bases and 4 bases, with 19 bases remaining between them. The CDR3 consists of 15 residues. CDR1 is SQVTM and CDR2 is ANQGSEA in the germline V gene. The CDR3 region is CSVGSPQGRSYGYTF. CDR3 nucleotides: TGCAGCGTTGGGTCCCCACAGGGTCGAAGCTATGGCTACACCTTC.

The J gene is TRBJ1-5, the V gene TRBV18; D gene unclear. CDR3 length equals 15 residues. From germline, CDR1 is KGHSH and CDR2 LQKENI. The V end lost 2 bases, the J end lost 2 bases, and 10 bases lay between the germline ends. CDR3 nucleotide sequence: TGTGCCAGCTCACCAGGGGATTGGCGCAATCAGCCCCAGCATTTT. As protein: CASSPGDWRNQPQHF.

The chain links TRBV5-5 to TRBJ2-7; D is undetermined. CDR1 SGHKS and CDR2 YYEKEE come from the germline V gene (reference sequence). There are 16 residues in the CDR3. The germline V and J ends were trimmed by 4 bases and 0 bases, with 17 bases remaining between them. The CDR3: CASSRLWTGASYEQYV. CDR3 DNA sequence: TGTGCCAGCAGCCGGCTATGGACGGGTGCCTCCTACGAGCAGTACGTC.

The gene calls are TRBV3-1 (or the pseudogene TRBV3-2) and TRBJ2-1, with D uncertain. Germline CDR1 and CDR2: LGHDT and YNNKEL (reference sequence). Deletions cut 6 bases from V and 10 bases from J, with 13 bases between. The CDR3 extends over 12 amino acids. The CDR3 DNA reads TGTGCCAGCAGGGACCCCCTCTTGGAGCAGTTCTTC. This encodes CASRDPLLEQFF.

The genes are TRBV5-1 and TRBJ1-4, with D possibly being TRBD1 (5 bases). The CDR3 covers 15 residues. The ends were cut back, 4 bases at V and 8 bases at J, with 18 bases in the middle. The germline V gene has CDR1 SGHRS and CDR2 YFSETQ. CDR3 sequence reads: CASSVPSGTAEKLFF. CDR3 nucleotide sequence: TGCGCCAGCAGCGTGCCCTCCGGGACTGCCGAAAAACTGTTTTTT. Variable domain in full (rest from reference TRBV5-1 and TRBJ1-4): KAGVTQTPRYLIKTRGQQVTLSCSPISGHRSVSWYQQTPGQGLQFLFEYFSETQRNKGNFPGRFSGRQFSNSRSEMNVSTLELGDSALYLCASSVPSGTAEKLFFGSGTQLSVL.

The V call is TRBV11-2, the J call TRBJ2-7; D not certain. Germline V gene data show CDR1 as SGHAT and CDR2 as FQNNGV. The CDR3 is 14 residues long. With 2 bases removed from V and 3 bases from J, the gap between germline ends came to 11 bases. The CDR3 sequence: CASSLSDTDYEQYV. The CDR3 DNA follows: TGTGCCAGCAGCTTAAGCGATACCGACTACGAGCAGTACGTC.

This clone was picked up a small number of times. V gene TRBV6-5 combines with J gene TRBJ2-1, with TRBD1 matching 12 bases. The CDR3 consists of 15 residues. Germline CDR1 MNHEY, CDR2 SVGAGI. The V segment lost 6 bases and the J segment 9 bases; nucleotides outside the gene matches: 9. Here the CDR3 DNA reads TGTGCCAGCAGGCTCACGGGGACAGGGGGCTTTGAGCAGTTCTTC. Its translation: CASRLTGTGGFEQFF.

This clone appeared a single time. The chain joins TRBV6-2 or TRBV6-3 to TRBJ2-7, with D uncertain. The V end lost 2 bases, the J end lost 3 bases, and 14 bases lay between the germline ends. Germline values: CDR1 MNHEY, CDR2 SVGEGT. The CDR3 spans 15 residues. In DNA form, the CDR3 reads TGTGCCAGCAGTTACAGGTCTCTCTCGGACTACGAGCAGTACGTC. Its translation is CASSYRSLSDYEQYV.

V usage is TRBV19 and J usage is TRBJ1-1, with a weak D call TRBD1 (5 bases). CDR1 and CDR2 from the germline V gene are LNHDA and SQIVND (reference sequence). V was shortened by 3 bases and J by 3 bases, with 14 bases between the two germline ends. The CDR3 runs 15 residues. The CDR3 is CASSINPRADTEAFF. The CDR3 coding sequence is TGTGCCAGTAGTATTAACCCCAGGGCAGACACTGAAGCTTTCTTT.

The chain carries TRBV5-1 and TRBJ2-1, with D maybe TRBD2 (5 bases). The CDR3 covers 14 residues. The germline V gene has CDR1 SGHRS and CDR2 YFSETQ. Trimming removed 4 bases at V and 2 bases at J, with 10 bases between. This chain's CDR3 is CASSPLAAYNEQFF. The CDR3 nucleotides are TGCGCCAGCAGCCCCCTAGCAGCCTACAATGAGCAGTTCTTC.

The rearrangement links TRBV7-3 to TRBJ2-5; 8 nucleotides agree with TRBD1. Germline trimming cut 5 bases from V and 5 bases from J; bases unmatched to any gene: 7. Germline-derived CDR1 and CDR2 are SGHTA and FQGTGA. CDR3 size: 14 residues. The CDR3 nucleotides are TGTGCCAGCAGCACCGGACAGGGTGAGGAGACCCAGTACTTC. The encoded protein is CASSTGQGEETQYF.

This chain links TRBV2 with TRBJ1-6; 7 bases match TRBD1. Trimming at V came to 3 bases and at J to 6 bases, leaving 5 bases not matched to a gene. The germline CDR1 and CDR2 sequences are SNHLY and FYNNEI. The CDR3 is made up of 15 amino acids. In DNA, the CDR3 is TGTGCCAGCAGTGACCCGGGACAGCGTAATTCACCCCTCCACTTT. This encodes CASSDPGQRNSPLHF.

The chain combines TRBV7-8 with TRBJ1-6, with D unresolved. The CDR3 spans 15 residues. V shed 2 bases and J shed 10 bases, with 15 bases lying between them. Germline values: CDR1 SGHVS, CDR2 FQNEAQ. The CDR3 bases are TGTGCCAGCAGCTTATCGGCCACCTTTGGGTCACCCCTCCACTTT. This gives the protein CASSLSATFGSPLHF.

The chain uses TRBV19 and TRBJ1-5, with D perhaps matching TRBD1 (5 bases). Trimming left V 4 bases short and J 1 base short, with 11 bases between. CDR3 length: 15 residues. Germline V lookup: CDR1 LNHDA, CDR2 SQIVND (reference sequence). The DNA for the CDR3 is TGTGCCAGTAGTAATCAGGGCACGAGCAATCAGCCCCAGCATTTT. It codes for CASSNQGTSNQPQHF.

The V and J genes are TRBV24-1 and TRBJ1-2; 8 nucleotides match TRBD1. The CDR3 runs 15 residues. V shed 5 bases, J shed 5 bases, and the junction held 9 bases outside the gene matches. Germline-derived CDR1 and CDR2 are KGHDR and SFDVKD. The chain's CDR3 is CATSAKGTGPYGYTF. In nucleotides, the CDR3 is TGTGCCACCAGTGCCAAGGGGACAGGACCTTATGGCTACACCTTC.

This chain uses TRBV10-3 with TRBJ2-3, with D possibly matching TRBD1 (5 bases). This CDR3 contains 14 residues. Germline V gene sequence: CDR1 ENHRY, CDR2 SYGVKD. V lost 2 bases, J lost 2 bases, and 8 bases lay in between. Here the CDR3 reads CAISEAGNTDTQYF. The CDR3, as DNA: TGTGCCATCAGTGAGGCAGGGAACACAGATACGCAGTATTTT.

The chain links TRBV19 to TRBJ1-5, with D possibly TRBD1 on 5 matching bases. The CDR3 loop spans 15 amino acids. Germline V gives CDR1 LNHDA, CDR2 SQIVND (reference sequence). The V end was cut by 5 bases, the J end by 2 bases, with 13 bases between. The CDR3 spells CASSDLGGGNQPQHF. The CDR3, as DNA: TGTGCCAGTAGTGACCTGGGGGGTGGCAATCAGCCCCAGCATTTT.

This clone was detected once. DNA of the CDR3: TGTGCCACGGGGGATAGGCACAGCACAGATACGCAGTATTTT. It translates to CATGDRHSTDTQYF. The chain has TRBV24-1 and TRBJ2-3; D could derive from TRBD1 or TRBD2 (5 bases each). The CDR3 runs 14 residues. V lost 10 bases and J 0 bases, leaving 13 bases between the germline ends. The V gene's germline CDR1 is KGHDR and CDR2 SFDVKD.

The rearrangement links TRBV6-1 to TRBJ1-1; D is possibly TRBD1 (5 bases). This CDR3 region has 14 residues. V shed 2 bases and J shed 9 bases, with 16 bases lying between them. Germline CDR1 is MNHNS and CDR2 is SASEGT. For the CDR3, the DNA is TGTGCCAGCAGTGAAACGGGGAGGGGAAGGAAAGCTTTCTTT. It translates to CASSETGRGRKAFF.

The J gene is TRBJ2-7, the V gene TRBV2; D unresolved. This CDR3 contains 12 residues. Germline CDR1 reads SNHLY; CDR2 reads FYNNEI. With 8 bases removed from V and 6 bases from J, the gap between germline ends came to 14 bases. CDR3 in amino acids: CASGSGFGEQYV. Here the CDR3 DNA reads TGTGCCAGCGGGTCTGGGTTTGGCGAGCAGTACGTC.

The DNA of the CDR3 is TGTGCCAGTATTCCCCAAGGAGGGCTAAATGAAGCTTTCTTT. As protein: CASIPQGGLNEAFF. V is TRBV19 and J is TRBJ1-1, with D unclear. This CDR3 contains 14 residues. CDR1 and CDR2 (germline): LNHDA, SQIVND (reference sequence). Trimming took 7 bases from V and 7 from J, leaving 19 bases between them.

V and J are TRBV6-6 and TRBJ1-5; TRBD1 aligns across 8 bases. After removal of 2 bases from V and 7 bases from J, the junction contained 10 bases not matched to a gene. The CDR3 loop spans 16 amino acids. Germline CDR1 MNHNY, CDR2 SVGAGI (reference sequence). CDR3 nucleotides: TGTGCCAGCAGTTACAGGACAGGGTCGATGCAACAGCCCCAGCATTTT. This translates into CASSYRTGSMQQPQHF.

The chain combines TRBV9 with TRBJ2-3, with 15 bases matching TRBD2. Germline V CDR1 and CDR2: SGDLS, YYNGEE. CDR3 length: 17 residues. The J segment lost 6 bases and the V segment lost 0 bases, leaving 5 bases of the junction unmatched. The CDR3 region has the DNA TGTGCCAGCAGCGTAGGGGGACTAGCGGGGGGAGCGGATACGCAGTATTTT. Its protein is CASSVGGLAGGADTQYF.

The chain joins TRBV15 to TRBJ2-5; D call uncertain. The CDR3 runs to 15 residues. With 0 bases removed from V and 5 bases from J, the gap between germline ends came to 13 bases. Germline CDR1 LNHNV, CDR2 YYDKDF (reference sequence). The CDR3, as DNA: TGTGCCACCAGCAGAGATCCCACCGACGCGGAGACCCAGTACTTC. It is translated as CATSRDPTDAETQYF.

J is TRBJ1-5 and V is TRBV6-5, with TRBD1 matching 9 bases. The V gene's germline CDR1 is MNHEY and CDR2 SVGAGI. V shed 5 bases and J 2 bases; nucleotides not matched to a gene: 4. The CDR3 has 15 residues. The CDR3 DNA reads TGTGCCAGCAGTCCCCGGGACAGGGGCAATCAGCCCCAGCATTTT. This encodes CASSPRDRGNQPQHF.